These 13 T cell receptor beta chains were sequenced from one sample in a study of shared clonotypes between healthy human individuals. Sequencing used immunoSEQ multiplex PCR; TCRdb keeps in-frame clones, though not all of them. The table lists about 490,000 clones, roughly 80% of them singletons, with about 11% in the top ten. What was sequenced was PBMCs. These receptors were obtained from a woman between 40 and 55 years old in good health. Some clones in this sample may be carry-over from other donors' samples.

The chain's CDR3 is CAWSFRSEQYF. CDR3 bases: TGTGCCTGGAGTTTCCGATCCGAGCAGTACTTC. The rearrangement joins TRBV30 to TRBJ2-7; D unresolved. Per the germline V gene, CDR1 is GTSNPN and CDR2 is SVGIG (reference sequence). The length of the CDR3 is 11 residues. The V end was cut by 2 bases, the J end by 6 bases, with 8 bases between. Combining the CDR3 with reference TRBV30 and TRBJ2-7 gives the whole variable domain SQTIHQWPATLVQPVGSPLSLECTVEGTSNPNLYWYRQAAGRGLQLLFYSVGIGQISSEVPQNLSASRPQDRQFILSSKKLLLSDSGFYLCAWSFRSEQYFGPGTRLTVT.

The chain combines TRBV6-4 with TRBJ2-2; D gene uncertain. The CDR3 spans 14 residues. Germline CDR1 and CDR2: MRHNA and SNTAGT. The germline V and J ends were trimmed by 1 base and 1 base, with 4 bases remaining between them. CDR3 in DNA: TGTGCCAGCAGTGACTTGTGGAACACCGGGGAGCTGTTTTTT. It translates to CASSDLWNTGELFF.

DNA for the CDR3: TGTGCCAGTAGTGTCACCGGGACTAGCGGGAGGACCAAACAAGAGACCCAGTACTTC. Translation gives CASSVTGTSGRTKQETQYF. The J gene is TRBJ2-5, the V gene TRBV19, with 15 positions matching TRBD2. Germline V CDR1 and CDR2: LNHDA, SQIVND (reference sequence). This CDR3 has 19 residues. After removal of 5 bases from V and 2 bases from J, the junction contained 12 bases not matched to a gene.

The chain combines TRBV7-9 with TRBJ2-1; possible D gene TRBD2, 6 bases. Trimming pared 3 bases from V and 5 bases from J, leaving 14 bases between. Germline values: CDR1 SEHNR, CDR2 FQNEAQ (reference sequence). The CDR3 loop spans 15 amino acids. This CDR3 reads CASSFIAEGNNEQFF. For the CDR3, the DNA is TGTGCCAGCAGCTTTATAGCGGAGGGGAACAATGAGCAGTTCTTC.

This chain links TRBV11-2 with TRBJ2-7; 7 nucleotides line up with TRBD1. This CDR3 contains 15 residues. The trim removed 4 bases at V and 3 bases at J, leaving 9 bases unmatched. Per the germline V gene, CDR1 is SGHAT and CDR2 is FQNNGV. CDR3 residues: CASSSGWDSYYEQYF. CDR3 nucleotides: TGTGCCAGCAGCTCTGGATGGGACAGCTACTACGAGCAGTACTTC. Filled out from reference TRBV11-2 and TRBJ2-7, the complete variable domain reads EAGVAQSPRYKIIEKRQSVAFWCNPISGHATLYWYQQILGQGPKLLIQFQNNGVVDDSQLPKDRFSAERLKGVDSTLKIQPAKLEDSAVYLCASSSGWDSYYEQYFGPGTRLTVT.

Details on this clone: Other DNA sequences in the sample encode the same CDR3. This rearrangement joins TRBV18 to TRBJ1-1; the D is unclear. This CDR3 has 12 amino acids. Germline-derived CDR1 and CDR2 are KGHSH and LQKENI. V was cut by 2 bases and J by 6 bases, with 7 bases left in between. The CDR3 spells CASSPSGPEAFF. The CDR3 region has the DNA TGTGCCAGCTCACCATCAGGACCTGAAGCTTTCTTT.

This clone came up once. The chain combines TRBV27 with TRBJ2-5; tentative D call: TRBD1 (5 bases). V was shortened by 11 bases and J by 2 bases, with 15 bases between the two germline ends. Germline CDR1 MNHEY, CDR2 SMNVEV (reference sequence). CDR3 length: 13 residues. CDR3 sequence reads: CAPRSGAQETQYF. DNA of the CDR3: TGTGCCCCTCGGAGTGGGGCACAAGAGACCCAGTACTTC.

V is TRBV19 and J is TRBJ2-3, with D possibly being TRBD1 or TRBD2 (5 bases each). Germline values: CDR1 LNHDA, CDR2 SQIVND (reference sequence). Trimming removed 0 bases from V and 3 bases from J, with 28 bases in between. The CDR3 totals 21 residues. DNA for the CDR3: TGTGCCAGTAGTATAGATCGTGGTGGGGACGATTTCTTCCCACCGACAGATACGCAGTATTTT. It encodes CASSIDRGGDDFFPPTDTQYF.

V and J are TRBV5-1 and TRBJ2-3; 10 bases line up with TRBD2. The CDR3 spans 16 residues. CDR1 and CDR2 (germline): SGHRS, YFSETQ. The V and J ends lost 4 bases and 2 bases, in that order; junction bases with no gene match: 7. CDR3 in amino acids: CASSAGLAEVTDTQYF. The CDR3 coding sequence is TGCGCCAGCAGCGCCGGACTAGCGGAAGTCACAGATACGCAGTATTTT.

This clone was seen a handful of times. This could be a read error, since a much larger clone is one nucleotide away. The V gene is TRBV7-3, the J gene TRBJ2-5, with D perhaps TRBD2 (7 bases). This CDR3 has 13 amino acids. Germline V gene data show CDR1 as SGHTA and CDR2 as FQGTGA. V lost 5 bases to trimming and J lost 3 bases, with 10 bases between them. The CDR3 loop reads CASSLGGEETQYF. Here the CDR3 DNA reads TGTGCCAGCAGCCTAGGGGGGGAAGAGACCCAGTACTTC.

The rearrangement links TRBV5-6 to TRBJ2-1; D possibly matches TRBD1 or TRBD2 (6 bases each). CDR3 length: 17 residues. The V and J ends lost 0 bases and 0 bases respectively, with 13 bases between them. CDR1 and CDR2 (germline): SGHDT, YYEEEE. This chain's CDR3 is CASSLEGGSSSYNEQFF. CDR3 sequence (DNA): TGTGCCAGCAGCTTGGAAGGGGGGTCGAGCTCCTACAATGAGCAGTTCTTC.

The V gene is TRBV5-5, the J gene TRBJ2-1, with D maybe TRBD1 (6 bases). The CDR3 covers 16 residues. CDR1 and CDR2 (germline): SGHKS, YYEKEE (reference sequence). The V end was cut by 1 base, the J end by 7 bases, with 18 bases between. In DNA form, the CDR3 reads TGTGCCAGCAGCTTGAATCAGAACAGGGTTCTAAATGAGCAGTTCTTC. Translated, it gives CASSLNQNRVLNEQFF.

The V call is TRBV5-1, the J call TRBJ2-3; perhaps TRBD1 as D (5 bases). V lost 4 bases and J lost 3, with 15 bases in between. The CDR3 is 15 residues long. Per germline, CDR1 SGHRS and CDR2 YFSETQ. The CDR3 DNA sequence: TGCGCCAGCAGCGCCCTCACAGGTCGGACAGATACGCAGTATTTT. It specifies CASSALTGRTDTQYF.